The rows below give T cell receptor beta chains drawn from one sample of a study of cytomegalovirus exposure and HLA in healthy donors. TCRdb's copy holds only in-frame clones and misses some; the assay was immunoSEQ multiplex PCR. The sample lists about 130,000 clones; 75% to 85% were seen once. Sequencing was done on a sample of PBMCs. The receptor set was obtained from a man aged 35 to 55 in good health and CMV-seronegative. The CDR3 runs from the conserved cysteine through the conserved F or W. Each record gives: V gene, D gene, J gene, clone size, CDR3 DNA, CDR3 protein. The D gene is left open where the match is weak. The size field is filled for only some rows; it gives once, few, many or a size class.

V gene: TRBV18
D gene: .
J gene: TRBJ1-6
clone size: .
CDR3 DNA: TGTGCCAGCTCACCATACTTAAAGGGAGATTCACCCCTCCACTTT
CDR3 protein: CASSPYLKGDSPLHF

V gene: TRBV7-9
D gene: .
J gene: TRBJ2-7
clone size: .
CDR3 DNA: TGTGCCAGCAGCTTTGTCAGGGACTACGAGCAGTACTTC
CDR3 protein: CASSFVRDYEQYF

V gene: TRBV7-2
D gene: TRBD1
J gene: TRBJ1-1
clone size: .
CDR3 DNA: TGTGCCAGCAGCACACGACAGGGCGGGGGGGGAGCCACTGAAGCTTTCTTT
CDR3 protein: CASSTRQGGGGATEAFF

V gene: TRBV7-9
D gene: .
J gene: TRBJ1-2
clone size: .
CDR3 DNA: TGTGCCAGCAGCTCCCAAGGGGATGGCTACACCTTC
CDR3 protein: CASSSQGDGYTF

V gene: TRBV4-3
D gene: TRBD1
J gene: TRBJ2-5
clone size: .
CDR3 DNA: TGCGCCAGCAGCCAAGGGACAGGGGGCCAAGAGACCCAGTACTTC
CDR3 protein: CASSQGTGGQETQYF

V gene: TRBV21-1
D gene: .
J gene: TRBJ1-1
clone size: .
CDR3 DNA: TGTGCCAGCAGCCCCCAGTGTAGGTCGGGGACTGAAGCTTTCTTT
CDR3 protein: CASSPQCRSGTEAFF

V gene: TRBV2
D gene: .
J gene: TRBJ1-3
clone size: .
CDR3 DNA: TGTGCCAGCAGAGAGACCCACGGGTCCTCTGGAAACACCATATATTTT
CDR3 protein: CASRETHGSSGNTIYF

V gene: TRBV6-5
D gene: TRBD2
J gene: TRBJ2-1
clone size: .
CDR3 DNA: TGTGCCAGCAGTTCATCGACTAGCGGGGGTTATGAGCAGTTCTTC
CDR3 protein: CASSSSTSGGYEQFF

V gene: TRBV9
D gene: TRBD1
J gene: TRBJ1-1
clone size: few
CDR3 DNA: TGTGCCAGCAGCGTGACAGGGGGCCGGACCACTGAAGCTTTCTTT
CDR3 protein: CASSVTGGRTTEAFF

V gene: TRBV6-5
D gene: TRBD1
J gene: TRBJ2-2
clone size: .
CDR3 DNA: TGTGCCAGCAGTTACGAGGACAGGGGAGGTCGAGGGGAGCTGTTTTTT
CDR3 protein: CASSYEDRGGRGELFF

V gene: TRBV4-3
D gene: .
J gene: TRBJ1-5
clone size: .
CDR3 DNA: TGCGCCAGCAGCCAATTCTACGGGAATCAGCCCCAGCATTTT
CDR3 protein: CASSQFYGNQPQHF

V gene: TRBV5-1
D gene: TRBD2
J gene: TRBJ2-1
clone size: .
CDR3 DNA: TGCGCCAGCAGCAAGGGGACTAGCGGTACCTACAATGAGCAGTTCTTC
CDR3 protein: CASSKGTSGTYNEQFF

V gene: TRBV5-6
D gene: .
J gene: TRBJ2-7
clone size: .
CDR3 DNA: TGTGCCAGCAGCTTTTCTGGTCAGGGTAACTACGAGCAGTACTTC
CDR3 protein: CASSFSGQGNYEQYF

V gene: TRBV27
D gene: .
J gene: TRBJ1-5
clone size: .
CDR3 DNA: TGTGCCAGCAGGAGGGCCCTAGAATTCAATAGCAATCAGCCCCAGCATTTT
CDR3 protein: CASRRALEFNSNQPQHF

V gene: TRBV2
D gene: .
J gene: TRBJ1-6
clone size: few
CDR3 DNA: TGTGCCGGCCACAGGGAACGCAATTCACCCCTCCACTTT
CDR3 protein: CAGHRERNSPLHF

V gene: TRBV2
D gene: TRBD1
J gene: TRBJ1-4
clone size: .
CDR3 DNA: TGTGCCAGCAGAAAGGACAGGGGTAATGAAAAACTGTTTTTT
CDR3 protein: CASRKDRGNEKLFF

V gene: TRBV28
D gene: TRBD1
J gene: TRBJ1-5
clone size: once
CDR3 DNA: TGTGCCAGCAGTTTATTAGGGACAGGTACGCAGCCCCAGCATTTT
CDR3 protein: CASSLLGTGTQPQHF

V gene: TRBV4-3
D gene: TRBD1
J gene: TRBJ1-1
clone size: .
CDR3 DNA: TGCGCCAGCAGCCAAGATAGGGACAGGGCGAGGATCTTT
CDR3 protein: CASSQDRDRARIF

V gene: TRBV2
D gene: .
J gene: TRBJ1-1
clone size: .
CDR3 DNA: TGTGCCAGCATTTCGCCCGGGGCAGGGGTGAACACTGAAGCTTTCTTT
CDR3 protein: CASISPGAGVNTEAFF

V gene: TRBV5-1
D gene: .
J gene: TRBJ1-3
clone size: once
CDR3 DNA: TGCGCCAGCAGCCCCCGTGGGTCCCGGGCTGGAAACACCATATATTTT
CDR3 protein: CASSPRGSRAGNTIYF

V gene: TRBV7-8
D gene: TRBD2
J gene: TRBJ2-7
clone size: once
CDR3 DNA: TGTGCCAGCAGCTCATCGGGGGGGTACGAGCAGTACTTC
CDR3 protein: CASSSSGGYEQYF

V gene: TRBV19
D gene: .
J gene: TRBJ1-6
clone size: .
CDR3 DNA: TGTGCCAGTGCATATGGGGGGATAGCACCCCTCCACTTT
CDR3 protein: CASAYGGIAPLHF

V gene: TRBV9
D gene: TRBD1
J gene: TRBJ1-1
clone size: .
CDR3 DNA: TGTGCCAGCAGCCGACAGGGTTCCAGCACTGAAGCTTTCTTT
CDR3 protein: CASSRQGSSTEAFF

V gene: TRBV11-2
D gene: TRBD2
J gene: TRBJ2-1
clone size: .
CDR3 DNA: TGTGCCAGCAGCTTCTGGACTAGCGGCAACAATGAGCAGTTCTTC
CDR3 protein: CASSFWTSGNNEQFF

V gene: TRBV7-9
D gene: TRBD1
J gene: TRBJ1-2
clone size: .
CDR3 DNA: TGTGCCAGCAGCTTAGGGACAGGGGCTAACTATGGCTACACCTTC
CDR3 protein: CASSLGTGANYGYTF

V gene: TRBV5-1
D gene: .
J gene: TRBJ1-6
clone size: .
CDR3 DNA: TGCGCCAGCAGCCTAATGAACCCGGGGGATTCACTCCTCCACTTT
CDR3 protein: CASSLMNPGDSLLHF

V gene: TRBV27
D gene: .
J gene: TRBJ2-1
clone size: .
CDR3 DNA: TGTGCCAGCAAACTAGGGCCTTCCTACAATGAGCAGTTCTTC
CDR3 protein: CASKLGPSYNEQFF

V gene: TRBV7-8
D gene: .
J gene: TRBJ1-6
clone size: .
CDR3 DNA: TGTGCCAGCTCGGGCTGGGCACCCCGGGAGAACTCACCCCTCCACTTT
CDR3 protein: CASSGWAPRENSPLHF

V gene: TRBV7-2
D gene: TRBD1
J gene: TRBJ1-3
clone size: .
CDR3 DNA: TGTGCCAGCAGCCGGGACAGGGGGCTAGGAAACACCATATATTTT
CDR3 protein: CASSRDRGLGNTIYF

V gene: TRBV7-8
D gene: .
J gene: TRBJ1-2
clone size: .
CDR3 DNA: TGTGCCAGCAGCCCCGGGGAAATCAGGGGCTACACCTTC
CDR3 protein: CASSPGEIRGYTF

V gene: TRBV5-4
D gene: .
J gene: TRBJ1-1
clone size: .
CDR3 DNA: TGTGCCAGCAGCTTACATCAGGGGACGGGCACTGAAGCTTTCTTT
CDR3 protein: CASSLHQGTGTEAFF

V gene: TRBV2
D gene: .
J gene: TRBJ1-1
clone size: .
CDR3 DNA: TGTGCCAGCAGTGAAGACGGGGGAACTGAAGCTTTCTTT
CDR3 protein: CASSEDGGTEAFF

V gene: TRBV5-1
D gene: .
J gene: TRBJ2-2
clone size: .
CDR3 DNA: TGCGCCAGCAGCTTGGGGACACAAGCGAACACCGGGGAGCTGTTTTTT
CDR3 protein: CASSLGTQANTGELFF

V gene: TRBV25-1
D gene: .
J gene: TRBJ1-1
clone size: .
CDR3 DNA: TGTGCCACTAGGAAAAGGAACACTGAAGCTTTCTTT
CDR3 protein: CATRKRNTEAFF

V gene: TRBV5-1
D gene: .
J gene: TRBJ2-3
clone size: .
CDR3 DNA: TGCGCCAGCAGCTTGACTAGAATCACAGATACGCAGTATTTT
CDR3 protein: CASSLTRITDTQYF

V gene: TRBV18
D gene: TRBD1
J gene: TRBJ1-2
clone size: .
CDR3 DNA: TGTGCCAGCTCACCCCTACCCAGACAGGGATACTATGGCTACACCTTC
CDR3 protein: CASSPLPRQGYYGYTF

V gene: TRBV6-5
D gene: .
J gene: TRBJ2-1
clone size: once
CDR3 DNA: TGTGCCAGCAGTTACGCGGCTTTCAATGAGCAGTTCTTC
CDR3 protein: CASSYAAFNEQFF

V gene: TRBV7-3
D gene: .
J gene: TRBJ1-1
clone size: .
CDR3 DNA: TGTGCCAGCAGTCAACAGGGGAACACTGAAGCTTTCTTT
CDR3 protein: CASSQQGNTEAFF

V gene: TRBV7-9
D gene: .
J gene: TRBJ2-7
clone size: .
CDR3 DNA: TGTGCCAGAATATCGCGGGAGCAGTACTTC
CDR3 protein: CARISREQYF

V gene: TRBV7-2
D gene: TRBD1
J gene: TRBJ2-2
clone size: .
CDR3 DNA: TGTGCCAGCAGCTGGGACAGGGTGGCGAACACCGGGGAGCTGTTTTTT
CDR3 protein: CASSWDRVANTGELFF

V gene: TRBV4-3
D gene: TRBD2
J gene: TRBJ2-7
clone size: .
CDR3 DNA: TGCGCCAGCAGCCAAGATAAAGCGGGGGACCTATACGAGCAGTACTTC
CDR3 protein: CASSQDKAGDLYEQYF

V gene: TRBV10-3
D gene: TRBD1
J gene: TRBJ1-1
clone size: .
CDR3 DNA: TGTGCCATCAGGGGGACAGGGGAGGGCACTGAAGCTTTCTTT
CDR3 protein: CAIRGTGEGTEAFF

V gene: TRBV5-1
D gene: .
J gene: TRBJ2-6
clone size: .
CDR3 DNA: TGCGCCAGCAGCTTGTCTGGGCAGGTAATCTCTGGGGCCAACGTCCTGACTTTC
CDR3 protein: CASSLSGQVISGANVLTF

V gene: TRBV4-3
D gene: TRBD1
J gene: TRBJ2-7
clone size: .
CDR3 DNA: TGCGCCAGCAGCCAAGATCATCGGACAGGGCTGATGTTAGCCGGCGGCGAGCAGTACTTC
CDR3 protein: CASSQDHRTGLMLAGGEQYF

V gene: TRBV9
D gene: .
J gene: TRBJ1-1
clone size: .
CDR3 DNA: TGTGCCAGCAGCGATCAGGACATATCGAACACTGAAGCTTTCTTT
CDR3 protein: CASSDQDISNTEAFF

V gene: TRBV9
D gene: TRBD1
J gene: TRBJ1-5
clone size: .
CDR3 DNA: TGTGCCAGCAGCGTACCCACCTCGGGACAGGGCAATCAGCCCCAGCATTTT
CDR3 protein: CASSVPTSGQGNQPQHF